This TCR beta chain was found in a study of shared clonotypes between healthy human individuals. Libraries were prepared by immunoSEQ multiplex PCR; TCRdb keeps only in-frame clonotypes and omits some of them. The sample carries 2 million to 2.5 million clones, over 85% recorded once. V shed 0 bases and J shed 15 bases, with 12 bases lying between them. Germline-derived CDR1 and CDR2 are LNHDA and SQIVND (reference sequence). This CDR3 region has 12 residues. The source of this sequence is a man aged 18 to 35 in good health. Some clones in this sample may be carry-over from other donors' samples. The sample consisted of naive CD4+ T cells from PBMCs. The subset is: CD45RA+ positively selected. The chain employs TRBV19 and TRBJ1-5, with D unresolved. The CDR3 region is CASSIERTAPHF. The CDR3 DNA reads TGTGCCAGTAGTATAGAGCGGACGGCTCCGCATTTT. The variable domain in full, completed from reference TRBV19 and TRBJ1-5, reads DGGITQSPKYLFRKEGQNVTLSCEQNLNHDAMYWYRQDPGQGLRLIYYSQIVNDFQKGDIAEGYSVSREKKESFPLTVTSAQKNPTAFYLCASSIERTAPHFGDGTRLSIL.